What follows is one TCR beta chain and its context. A far larger clone is a single base away, which makes a read error likely. The data derive from a study of regulatory T cells in long-lasting Graves disease. Time point indicated: newly diagnosed GD, antithyroid drugs for less than 3 months. The TCR library was prepared using RNA isolated from PBMCs. This CDR3 contains 15 residues. J lost 3 bases, V lost 6 bases, and 11 bases had no gene match. Germline loops: CDR1 SGHNT, CDR2 YENEEA. TCR beta libraries were built with iRepertoire HTBI primers and Arm-PCR of CDR3 regions. TCRdb independently ran MiXCR on the multiplex PCR reads; one entry per CDR3 protein. This sample has roughly 250,000 distinct CDR3 sequences, with approximately 20% found just once. The data also belong to a second study, concerning T cells in Graves' hyperthyroidism and ophthalmopathy. Turning to that study: The TCR CDR3 was amplified in a first-round RT-PCR using the HTBI primer set.

The chain couples TRBV11-3 to TRBJ2-7; 7 nucleotides match TRBD1. This specimen was peripheral blood mononuclear cells (PBMCs), taken at new diagnosis, from a patient treated with antithyroid drugs. The source is a woman in her thirties with Graves disease. CDR3 sequence: CASRQEAGTVYEQYF. DNA for the CDR3: TGTGCCAGCAGGCAAGAGGCAGGGACAGTCTACGAGCAGTACTTC.